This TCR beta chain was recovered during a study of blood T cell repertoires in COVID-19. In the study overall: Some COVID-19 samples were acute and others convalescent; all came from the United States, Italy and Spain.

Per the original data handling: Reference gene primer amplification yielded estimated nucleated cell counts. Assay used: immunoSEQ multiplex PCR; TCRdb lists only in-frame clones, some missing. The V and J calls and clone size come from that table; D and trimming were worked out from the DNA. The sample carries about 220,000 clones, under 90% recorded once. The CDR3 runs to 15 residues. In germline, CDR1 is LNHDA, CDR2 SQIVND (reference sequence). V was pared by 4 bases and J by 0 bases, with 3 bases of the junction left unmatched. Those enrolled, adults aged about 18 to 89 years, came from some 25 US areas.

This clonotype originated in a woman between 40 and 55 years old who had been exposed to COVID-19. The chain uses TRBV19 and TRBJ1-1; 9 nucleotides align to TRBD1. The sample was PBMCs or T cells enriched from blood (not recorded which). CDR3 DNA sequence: TGTGCCAGTAGTACGGGACAGGGCTTGAACACTGAAGCTTTCTTT. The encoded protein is CASSTGQGLNTEAFF.